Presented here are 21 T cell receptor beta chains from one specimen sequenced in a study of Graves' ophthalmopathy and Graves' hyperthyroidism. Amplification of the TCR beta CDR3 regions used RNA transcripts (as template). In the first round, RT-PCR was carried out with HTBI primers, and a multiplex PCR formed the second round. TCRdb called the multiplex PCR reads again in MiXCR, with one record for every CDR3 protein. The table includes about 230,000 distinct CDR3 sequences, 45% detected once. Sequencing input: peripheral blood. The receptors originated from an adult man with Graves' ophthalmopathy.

CDR3 residues: CSARDPLLADTDTQYF. As DNA, the CDR3 is TGCAGTGCTAGAGACCCCCTTCTAGCGGACACAGATACGCAGTATTTT. The chain joins TRBV20-1 to TRBJ2-3; 7 nucleotides align to TRBD2. The CDR3 spans 16 residues. Germline-derived CDR1 and CDR2 are DFQATT and SNEGSKA (reference sequence). V gave up 0 bases and J gave up 2 bases; unmatched junction bases: 8.

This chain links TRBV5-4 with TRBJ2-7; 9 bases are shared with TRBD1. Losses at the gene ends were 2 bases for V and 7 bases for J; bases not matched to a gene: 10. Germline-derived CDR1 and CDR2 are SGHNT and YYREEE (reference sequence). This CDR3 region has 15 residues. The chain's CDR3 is CASSLRYTGGLEQYF. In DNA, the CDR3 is TGTGCCAGCAGCTTACGATATACAGGGGGCCTTGAGCAGTACTTC.

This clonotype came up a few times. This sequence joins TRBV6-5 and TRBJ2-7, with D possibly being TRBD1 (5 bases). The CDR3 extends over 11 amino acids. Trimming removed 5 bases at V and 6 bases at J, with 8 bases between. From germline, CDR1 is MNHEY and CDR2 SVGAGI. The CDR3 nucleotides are TGTGCCAGCAGTCAGGGTGTCGAGCAGTACTTC. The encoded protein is CASSQGVEQYF.

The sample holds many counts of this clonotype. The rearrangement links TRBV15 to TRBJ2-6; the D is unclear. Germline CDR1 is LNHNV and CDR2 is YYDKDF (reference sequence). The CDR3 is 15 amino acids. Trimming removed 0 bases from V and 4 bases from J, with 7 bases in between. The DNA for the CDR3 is TGTGCCACCAGCAGAGATCGGGTCGGGGCCAACGTCCTGACTTTC. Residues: CATSRDRVGANVLTF.

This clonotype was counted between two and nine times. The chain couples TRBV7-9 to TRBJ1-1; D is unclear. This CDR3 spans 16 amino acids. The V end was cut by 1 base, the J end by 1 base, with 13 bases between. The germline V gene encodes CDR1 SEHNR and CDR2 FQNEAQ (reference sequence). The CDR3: CASSLGLLTRNTEAFF. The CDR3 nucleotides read TGTGCCAGCAGCTTAGGTCTTTTGACACGGAACACTGAAGCTTTCTTT.

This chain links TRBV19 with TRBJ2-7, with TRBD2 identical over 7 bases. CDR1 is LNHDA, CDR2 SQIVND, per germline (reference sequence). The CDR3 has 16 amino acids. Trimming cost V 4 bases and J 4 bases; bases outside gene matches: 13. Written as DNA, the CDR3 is TGTGCCAGTAGTACCGGTCGGGGCGGGAGCTTTTACGAGCAGTACTTC. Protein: CASSTGRGGSFYEQYF.

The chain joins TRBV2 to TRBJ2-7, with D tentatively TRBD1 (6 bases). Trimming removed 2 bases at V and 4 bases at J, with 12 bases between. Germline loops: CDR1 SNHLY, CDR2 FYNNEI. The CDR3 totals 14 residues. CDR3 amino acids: CASSETWGPYEQYF. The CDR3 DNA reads TGTGCCAGCAGTGAAACGTGGGGGCCATACGAGCAGTACTTC.

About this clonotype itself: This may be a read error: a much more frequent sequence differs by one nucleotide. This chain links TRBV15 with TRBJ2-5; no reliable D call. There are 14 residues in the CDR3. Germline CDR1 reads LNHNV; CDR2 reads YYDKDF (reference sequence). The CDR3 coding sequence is TGTGCCACCAGCAGAGATCTTCTCCTTTGGGCCCAGTGCTTC. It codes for CATSRDLLLWAQCF.

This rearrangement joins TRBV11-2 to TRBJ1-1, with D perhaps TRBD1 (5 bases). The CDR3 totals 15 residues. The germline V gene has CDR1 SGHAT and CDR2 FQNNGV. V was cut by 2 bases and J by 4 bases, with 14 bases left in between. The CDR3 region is CASSLNWGRATEAFF. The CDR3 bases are TGTGCCAGCAGCTTAAATTGGGGCAGGGCCACTGAAGCTTTCTTT.

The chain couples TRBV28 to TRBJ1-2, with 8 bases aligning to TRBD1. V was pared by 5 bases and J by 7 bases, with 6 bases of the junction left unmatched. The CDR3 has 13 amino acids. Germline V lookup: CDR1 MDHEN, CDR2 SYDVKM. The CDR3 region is CASSPGQGPGYTF. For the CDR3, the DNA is TGTGCCAGCAGTCCTGGACAGGGCCCTGGCTACACCTTC.

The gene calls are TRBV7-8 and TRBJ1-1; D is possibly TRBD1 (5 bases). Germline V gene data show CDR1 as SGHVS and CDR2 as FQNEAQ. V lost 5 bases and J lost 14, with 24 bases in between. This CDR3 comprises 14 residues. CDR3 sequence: CASSPGRGWDEQFF. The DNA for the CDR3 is TGTGCCAGCAGCCCGGGACGCGGATGGGATGAGCAGTTCTTT.

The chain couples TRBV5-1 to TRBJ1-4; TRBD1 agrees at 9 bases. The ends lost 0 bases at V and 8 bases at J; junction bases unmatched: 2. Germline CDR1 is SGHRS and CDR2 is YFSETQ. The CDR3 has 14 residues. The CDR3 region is CASSLGDREEKLFF. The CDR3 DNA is TGCGCCAGCAGCTTGGGGGACAGGGAAGAAAAACTGTTTTTT.

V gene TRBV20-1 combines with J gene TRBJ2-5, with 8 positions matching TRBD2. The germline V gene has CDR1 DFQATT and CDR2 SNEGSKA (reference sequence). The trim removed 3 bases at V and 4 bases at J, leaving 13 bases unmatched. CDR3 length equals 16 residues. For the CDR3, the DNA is TGCAGTGCTAGGGATCAAGCGGGAGTGATGGGAGAGACCCAGTACTTC. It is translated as CSARDQAGVMGETQYF.

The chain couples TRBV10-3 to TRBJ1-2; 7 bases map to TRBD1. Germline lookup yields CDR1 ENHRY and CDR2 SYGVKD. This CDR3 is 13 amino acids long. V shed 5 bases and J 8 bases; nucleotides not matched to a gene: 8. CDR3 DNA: TGTGCCATCAGTTTAGACAGGGTCGGCGGCTACACCTTC. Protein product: CAISLDRVGGYTF.

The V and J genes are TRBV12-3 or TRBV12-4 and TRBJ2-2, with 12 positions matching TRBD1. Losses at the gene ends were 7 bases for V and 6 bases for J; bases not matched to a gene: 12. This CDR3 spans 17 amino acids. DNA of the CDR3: TGTGCCAGCATTAACTCCGGGACAGGGGGCATGTCCGGGGAGCTGTTTTTT. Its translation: CASINSGTGGMSGELFF.

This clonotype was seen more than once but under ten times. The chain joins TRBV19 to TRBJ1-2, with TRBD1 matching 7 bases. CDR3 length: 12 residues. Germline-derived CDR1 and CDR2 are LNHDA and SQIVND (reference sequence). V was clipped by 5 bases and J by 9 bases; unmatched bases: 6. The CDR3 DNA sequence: TGTGCCAGTAGTTATCCAGGGGGTCGCTACACCTTC. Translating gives CASSYPGGRYTF.

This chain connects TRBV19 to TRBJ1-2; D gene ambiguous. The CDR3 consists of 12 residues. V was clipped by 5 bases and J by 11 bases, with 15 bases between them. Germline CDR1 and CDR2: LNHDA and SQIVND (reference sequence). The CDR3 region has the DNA TGTGCCAGTAGTTGGGCCTGGGAGAGGTACACCTTC. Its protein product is CASSWAWERYTF. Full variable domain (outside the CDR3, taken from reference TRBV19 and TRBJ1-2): DGGITQSPKYLFRKEGQNVTLSCEQNLNHDAMYWYRQDPGQGLRLIYYSQIVNDFQKGDIAEGYSVSREKKESFPLTVTSAQKNPTAFYLCASSWAWERYTFGSGTRLTVV.

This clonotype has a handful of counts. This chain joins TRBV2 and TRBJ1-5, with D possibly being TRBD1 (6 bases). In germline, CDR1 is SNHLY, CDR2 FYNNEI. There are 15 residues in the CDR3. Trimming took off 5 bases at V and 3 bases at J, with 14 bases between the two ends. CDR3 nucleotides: TGTGCCAGCAGTCCAGGGGCGCAACCCAATCAGCCCCAGCATTTT. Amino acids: CASSPGAQPNQPQHF.

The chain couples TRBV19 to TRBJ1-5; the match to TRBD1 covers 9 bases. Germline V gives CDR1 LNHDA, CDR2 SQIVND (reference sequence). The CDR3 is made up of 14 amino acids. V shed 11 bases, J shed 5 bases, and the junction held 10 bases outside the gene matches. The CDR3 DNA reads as TGTGCCTGTGGACCGGACAGGGGATATCAGCCCCAGCATTTT. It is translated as CACGPDRGYQPQHF.

Written as DNA, the CDR3 is TGTGCCAGCAGTACGACTAAGCGGGATGGGGGATTGGAGACCCAGTACTTC. Protein sequence: CASSTTKRDGGLETQYF. This chain connects TRBV2 to TRBJ2-5, with TRBD2 matching over 7 bases. This CDR3 is 17 amino acids long. Germline values: CDR1 SNHLY, CDR2 FYNNEI. The V gene end was trimmed by 5 bases and the J gene end by 5 bases; junction bases not matched to a gene: 17.

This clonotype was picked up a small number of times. The CDR3 spells CASSESSGMQGGGYTF. CDR3 sequence (DNA): TGTGCCAGCAGTGAATCTAGCGGAATGCAAGGAGGTGGCTACACCTTC. The genes are TRBV25-1 and TRBJ1-2; D unresolved. The CDR3 length is 16 residues. Germline V CDR1 and CDR2: MGHDK, SYGVNS. Trimming shortened V by 1 base and J by 7 bases, and 19 bases separated the two germline ends.